A selection of T cell receptor beta chains follows, all from one sample in a study of blood T cell repertoires in COVID-19. The method was immunoSEQ multiplex PCR; TCRdb's version includes in-frame clones alone and lacks a portion of them. Altogether roughly 330,000 clones are present, approximately 87% being singletons, with the ten largest covering approximately 5%. Specimen: PBMCs or T cells enriched from blood (not recorded which). These receptors came from a woman in her twenties or thirties who had recovered from COVID-19. CDR3s include the opening cysteine and the closing phenylalanine or tryptophan. D genes are given only for firm matches. Some rows mark clone size as missing; the rest say once, few, many or name a class of expanded clone.

TRBJ2-2,NA,TRBV28,NA,CASSSGTRENTGELFF,TGTGCCAGCAGTTCCGGGACACGGGAAAACACCGGGGAGCTGTTTTTT
TRBJ1-4,NA,TRBV18,NA,CASSDRPVNEKLFF,TGTGCCAGCTCAGACAGGCCTGTTAATGAAAAACTGTTTTTT
TRBJ1-4,TRBD1,TRBV2,NA,CASSFGTGRVNEKLFF,TGTGCCAGCAGTTTTGGGACAGGAAGGGTTAATGAAAAACTGTTTTTT
TRBJ1-4,NA,TRBV11-2,few,CASSLDGTSNEKLFF,TGTGCCAGCAGCTTAGATGGGACAAGCAATGAAAAACTGTTTTTT
TRBJ1-5,NA,TRBV28,NA,CASSLFGQPQHF,TGTGCCAGCAGTTTATTCGGTCAGCCCCAGCATTTT
TRBJ1-4,NA,TRBV7-9,once,CASSSFTGFYTNEKLFF,TGTGCCAGCAGCTCCTTCACAGGGTTTTACACTAATGAAAAACTGTTTTTT
TRBJ1-4,TRBD1,TRBV2,few,CASSVYRGQGEKLFF,TGTGCCAGCAGTGTATACAGGGGGCAGGGGGAAAAACTGTTTTTT
TRBJ1-4,NA,TRBV19,NA,CASSSQGNEKLFF,TGTGCCAGTAGCTCCCAGGGGAACGAAAAACTGTTTTTT
TRBJ2-7,NA,TRBV7-2,NA,CASSLAVSSYEQYF,TGTGCCAGCAGCCTCGCCGTGAGCTCCTACGAGCAGTACTTC
TRBJ1-1,NA,TRBV30,NA,CAWSTGSNTEAFF,TGTGCCTGGAGTACAGGGTCGAACACTGAAGCTTTCTTT
TRBJ1-2,NA,TRBV7-2,NA,CASSLSTGTISNYGYTF,TGTGCCAGCAGCTTATCCACCGGGACAATAAGCAACTATGGCTACACCTTC
TRBJ1-4,NA,TRBV5-8,NA,CASSLAGETNEKLFF,TGTGCCAGCAGCTTGGCGGGAGAAACTAATGAAAAACTGTTTTTT
TRBJ1-1,TRBD1,TRBV5-5,NA,CASSRGDRAQNTEAFF,TGTGCCAGCAGCCGAGGGGACAGGGCCCAAAACACTGAAGCTTTCTTT
TRBJ2-3,TRBD2,TRBV5-1,NA,CASSSVAGEGDTQYF,TGCGCCAGCAGCTCCGTAGCGGGGGAGGGAGATACGCAGTATTTT
TRBJ2-3,NA,TRBV12-5,NA,CASGLVGKRITDTQYF,TGTGCTAGTGGTTTGGTCGGTAAGCGGATCACAGATACGCAGTATTTT
TRBJ2-3,NA,TRBV7-7,NA,CASSPTSAAGTDTQYF,TGTGCTAGCAGCCCCACGTCTGCGGCGGGCACAGATACGCAGTATTTT
TRBJ1-1,NA,TRBV27,NA,CASSLSGRYTEAFF,TGTGCCAGCAGTTTGTCAGGGAGGTACACTGAAGCTTTCTTT
TRBJ2-1,NA,TRBV3-1/TRBV3-2,once,CASSQGGVNEQFF,TGTGCCAGCAGCCAAGGGGGCGTCAATGAGCAGTTCTTC
TRBJ2-1,TRBD2,TRBV11-3,NA,CASSLGVAGSSYNEQFF,TGTGCCAGCAGCCTAGGGGTAGCGGGTAGCTCCTACAATGAGCAGTTCTTC
TRBJ2-5,NA,TRBV5-1,NA,CASSFSGTQETQYF,TGCGCCAGCAGCTTTTCCGGGACACAAGAGACCCAGTACTTC
TRBJ2-5,NA,TRBV5-1,NA,CASAVGPQETQYF,TGCGCCAGCGCAGTGGGGCCACAAGAGACCCAGTACTTC
TRBJ2-1,TRBD1,TRBV2,NA,CASSPLMMGQGANNEQFF,TGTGCCAGCAGCCCCCTTATGATGGGACAGGGGGCCAACAATGAGCAGTTCTTC